A selection of T cell receptor beta chains follows, all from one sample in a study of shared clonotypes between healthy human individuals. TCRdb's table, derived via immunoSEQ multiplex PCR, lists solely in-frame clones and lacks some. Among some 2 million clones listed, approximately 94% were seen once. The source material was naive CD8+ T cells sorted from blood. These receptors came from a man aged 18 to 35 in good health. Each CDR3 is given with its conserved first and last residue. Fields, in order: CDR3 protein, CDR3 DNA, J gene, V gene, D gene, clone size. A D gene is named only where the DNA matches it firmly. Clone size is not always given. Where it is, it says once, few, many or a class for expanded clones.

CDR3: CASSGEDLEKGYTF; DNA: TGTGCCAGCAGTGGAGAGGACCTCGAGAAGGGCTACACCTTC; J: TRBJ1-2; V: TRBV13; D: .; size: .
CDR3: CASSEAGGTTKYEQYF; DNA: TGTGCCAGCAGTGAAGCGGGGGGGACAACAAAATACGAGCAGTACTTC; J: TRBJ2-7; V: TRBV2; D: .; size: .
CDR3: CASSIGTSGRTDTQYF; DNA: TGTGCCAGTAGTATAGGGACTAGCGGGAGGACAGATACGCAGTATTTT; J: TRBJ2-3; V: TRBV19; D: TRBD2; size: .
CDR3: CASSPGGANQETQYF; DNA: TGTGCCAGCAGCCCGGGGGGCGCCAATCAAGAGACCCAGTACTTC; J: TRBJ2-5; V: TRBV11-3; D: .; size: .
CDR3: CAWSVQGEIYEKLFF; DNA: TGTGCCTGGAGTGTACAGGGGGAAATATATGAAAAACTGTTTTTT; J: TRBJ1-4; V: TRBV30; D: TRBD1; size: .
CDR3: CASSQVTGYSSTDTQYF; DNA: TGCGCCAGCAGCCAAGTCACGGGGTATTCTAGCACAGATACGCAGTATTTT; J: TRBJ2-3; V: TRBV4-1; D: .; size: .
CDR3: CASSEGDEQYF; DNA: TGTGCCAGTAGTGAGGGGGACGAGCAGTACTTC; J: TRBJ2-7; V: TRBV19; D: .; size: .
CDR3: CASRLQGNYGYTF; DNA: TGTGCCAGCAGACTACAGGGAAACTATGGCTACACCTTC; J: TRBJ1-2; V: TRBV28; D: .; size: .
CDR3: CASGSQVLGNEKLFF; DNA: TGTGCCAGCGGCTCCCAGGTTTTGGGGAATGAAAAACTGTTTTTT; J: TRBJ1-4; V: TRBV28; D: .; size: .
CDR3: CASSFEGGPSYEQYF; DNA: TGTGCCAGCAGCTTCGAGGGGGGCCCCTCCTACGAGCAGTACTTC; J: TRBJ2-7; V: TRBV7-2; D: .; size: .
CDR3: CASSSVGEQFF; DNA: TGTGCCAGCAGTTCGGTGGGTGAGCAGTTCTTC; J: TRBJ2-1; V: TRBV28; D: .; size: .
CDR3: CASNGGSVNTEAFF; DNA: TGTGCCAGCAATGGGGGTTCGGTAAACACTGAAGCTTTCTTT; J: TRBJ1-1; V: TRBV19; D: .; size: .
CDR3: CASSSLGAPEQETQYF; DNA: TGTGCCAGCAGCTCCTTAGGGGCGCCCGAACAAGAGACCCAGTACTTC; J: TRBJ2-5; V: TRBV9; D: .; size: .
CDR3: CASSSYTGDPGQPQHF; DNA: TGTGCCAGCAGCTCATATACAGGGGATCCGGGGCAGCCCCAGCATTTT; J: TRBJ1-5; V: TRBV7-9; D: TRBD1; size: .
CDR3: CASSFRGGSYEQYF; DNA: TGTGCCAGCAGTTTTCGGGGTGGATCCTACGAGCAGTACTTC; J: TRBJ2-7; V: TRBV28; D: .; size: .
CDR3: CASSVGRINEKLFF; DNA: TGTGCCAGCAGTGTGGGACGGATTAATGAAAAACTGTTTTTT; J: TRBJ1-4; V: TRBV6-1; D: .; size: .
CDR3: CASSERAFAGTGELFF; DNA: TGTGCCAGCAGTGAACGGGCCTTCGCGGGCACCGGGGAGCTGTTTTTT; J: TRBJ2-2; V: TRBV2; D: .; size: .
CDR3: CASSPLSPSGPNNEQFF; DNA: TGTGCCAGCAGTCCTCTAAGCCCCAGTGGGCCCAACAATGAGCAGTTCTTC; J: TRBJ2-1; V: TRBV27; D: .; size: .
CDR3: CASSPGSAEQFF; DNA: TGTGCCAGCAGCCCAGGGTCCGCTGAGCAGTTCTTC; J: TRBJ2-1; V: TRBV7-9; D: .; size: .
CDR3: CAISEGGGYEQYF; DNA: TGTGCCATCAGTGAGGGCGGGGGCTACGAGCAGTACTTC; J: TRBJ2-7; V: TRBV10-3; D: TRBD2; size: .
CDR3: CASSHLRDTEAFF; DNA: TGTGCCAGCAGCCACCTACGGGACACTGAAGCTTTCTTT; J: TRBJ1-1; V: TRBV14; D: .; size: .
CDR3: CASSLDRVFTGELFF; DNA: TGTGCCAGCAGCTTGGATAGGGTATTCACCGGGGAGCTGTTTTTT; J: TRBJ2-2; V: TRBV5-8; D: .; size: .
CDR3: CASSYGTQGVVYGYTF; DNA: TGTGCCAGCAGTTACGGGACGCAGGGAGTGGTTTATGGCTACACCTTC; J: TRBJ1-2; V: TRBV6-5; D: .; size: .
CDR3: CASSSDGLAETYEQYF; DNA: TGTGCCAGCAGTTCTGATGGACTAGCGGAGACCTACGAGCAGTACTTC; J: TRBJ2-7; V: TRBV27; D: TRBD2; size: .
CDR3: CASSVAGGGNNEQFF; DNA: TGTGCCAGCAGCGTTGCAGGGGGAGGGAACAATGAGCAGTTCTTC; J: TRBJ2-1; V: TRBV9; D: .; size: .
CDR3: CASSPSTDPNEKLFF; DNA: TGTGCCAGCAGCCCTTCGACAGACCCTAATGAAAAACTGTTTTTT; J: TRBJ1-4; V: TRBV7-9; D: .; size: .
CDR3: CASSRTGVGTEAFF; DNA: TGTGCCAGCAGTAGAACAGGGGTGGGCACTGAAGCTTTCTTT; J: TRBJ1-1; V: TRBV6-5; D: TRBD1; size: .
CDR3: CASSPSADTQYF; DNA: TGTGCCAGCAGCCCTTCGGCGGATACGCAGTATTTT; J: TRBJ2-3; V: TRBV11-2; D: .; size: .
CDR3: CASSTGTGDSYEQYF; DNA: TGTGCCAGCAGCACCGGGACAGGGGACTCCTACGAGCAGTACTTC; J: TRBJ2-7; V: TRBV7-9; D: TRBD1; size: .
CDR3: CASSWDSETEAFF; DNA: TGTGCCAGCAGCTGGGATTCAGAGACTGAAGCTTTCTTT; J: TRBJ1-1; V: TRBV5-8; D: .; size: once
CDR3: CASSLRQTFYEQYF; DNA: TGTGCCAGCAGTTTGAGACAGACATTCTACGAGCAGTACTTC; J: TRBJ2-7; V: TRBV27; D: .; size: .
CDR3: CASSTTSGPQETQYF; DNA: TGTGCCAGCAGCACTACTAGCGGACCCCAAGAGACCCAGTACTTC; J: TRBJ2-5; V: TRBV13; D: TRBD2; size: .
CDR3: CASRVLAGNTEAFF; DNA: TGTGCCAGTAGGGTGTTAGCGGGGAACACTGAAGCTTTCTTT; J: TRBJ1-1; V: TRBV19; D: .; size: few